This T cell receptor beta chain was observed in a study of blood T cell repertoires in COVID-19. The CDR3 consists of 13 residues. Germline V gene data show CDR1 as WSHSY and CDR2 as SAAADI. V lost 4 bases and J lost 7; bases outside the gene matches: 4. Per the original methods: Researchers report that nucleated cell counts were estimated from reference gene primer amplification. Sequencing was performed with immunoSEQ multiplex PCR; in TCRdb, only in-frame clones are kept and a portion is missing. That table supplies the V and J calls and clone size; D and trimming were determined from the DNA. The table has fewer than 350,000 clones, 85% to 90% seen once; the top ten hold around 1.7%. The participants were between roughly 18 and 89 years old and came from some 23 US areas. Cohort allocation depended upon clinical history that participants reported.

This TCR was recovered from a woman between 18 and 29 years old with acute COVID-19. Sequencing was performed on PBMCs or T cells enriched from blood (not recorded which). The rearrangement uses TRBV10-2 and TRBJ2-7; 10 positions match TRBD1. The CDR3 loop is CASSGQGAWEQYF. Written as DNA, the CDR3 is TGCGCCAGCAGTGGACAGGGGGCGTGGGAGCAGTACTTC.